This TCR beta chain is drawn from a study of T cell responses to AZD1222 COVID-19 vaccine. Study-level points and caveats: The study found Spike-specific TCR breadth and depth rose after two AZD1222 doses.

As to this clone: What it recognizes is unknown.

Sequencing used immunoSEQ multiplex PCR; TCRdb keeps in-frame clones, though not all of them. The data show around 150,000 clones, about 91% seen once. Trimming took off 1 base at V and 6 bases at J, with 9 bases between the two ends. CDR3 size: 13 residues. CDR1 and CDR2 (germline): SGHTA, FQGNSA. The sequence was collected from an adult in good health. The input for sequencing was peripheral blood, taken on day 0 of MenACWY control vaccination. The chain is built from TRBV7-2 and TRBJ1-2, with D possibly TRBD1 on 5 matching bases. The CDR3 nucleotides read TGTGCCAGCAGCTTAGGGTGGGACGATGGCTACACCTTC. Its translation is CASSLGWDDGYTF.